This is a list of T cell receptor beta chains from one sample in a study of blood T cell repertoires in COVID-19. The protocol was immunoSEQ multiplex PCR, while the TCRdb copy is restricted to in-frame clones and leaves out a portion. Here the sample spans over 85,000 clones, over 60% being singletons. The sequencing input was peripheral blood. The receptors stem from a woman aged 80 or older with acute or convalescent COVID-19. The CDR3 runs from the conserved cysteine through the conserved F or W. A D gene is named only where the DNA matches it firmly. Some rows mark clone size as missing; the rest say once, few, many or name a class of expanded clone.

length | J | D | size | V | CDR3 | DNA
18 | TRBJ2-2 | NA | NA | TRBV7-5 | CARSHDRGPSRGTGELFF | TGTGCCAGAAGCCATGACAGGGGCCCTTCGCGAGGAACCGGGGAGCTGTTTTTT
13 | TRBJ2-5 | NA | NA | TRBV12-3/TRBV12-4 | CASSLAPEETQYF | TGTGCCAGCAGTTTAGCACCCGAGGAGACCCAGTACTTC
15 | TRBJ2-5 | NA | NA | TRBV5-1 | CASSLASALQETQYF | TGCGCCAGCAGCTTGGCCAGCGCGTTACAAGAGACCCAGTACTTC
12 | TRBJ2-7 | TRBD1 | NA | TRBV27 | CASTHTGGEQYF | TGTGCCAGCACTCACACAGGGGGCGAGCAGTACTTC
12 | TRBJ2-7 | NA | NA | TRBV7-9 | CASTQGEARQYF | TGTGCCAGCACCCAGGGGGAGGCACGGCAGTACTTC
11 | TRBJ1-5 | NA | few | TRBV20-1 | CSARKEGPQHF | TGCAGTGCTAGAAAGGAGGGACCCCAGCATTTT
15 | TRBJ2-3 | TRBD1 | few | TRBV27 | CASRQTGFSTDTQYF | TGTGCCAGCAGGCAGACAGGGTTTAGCACAGATACGCAGTATTTT
16 | TRBJ2-3 | NA | NA | TRBV10-3 | CAISESPGSSTDTQYF | TGTGCCATCAGTGAGTCACCAGGGTCTAGCACAGATACGCAGTATTTT
14 | TRBJ1-5 | NA | NA | TRBV6-5 | CASGGRGQNQPQHF | TGTGCCAGCGGGGGCAGGGGCCAGAATCAGCCCCAGCATTTT
13 | TRBJ2-3 | NA | NA | TRBV7-2 | CASSLDRADTQYF | TGTGCCAGCAGCTTAGATCGGGCAGATACGCAGTATTTT
14 | TRBJ2-7 | NA | NA | TRBV21-1 | CASSKAFQGYEQYF | TGTGCCAGCAGCAAAGCTTTTCAGGGCTACGAGCAGTACTTC
14 | TRBJ1-4 | TRBD1 | NA | TRBV7-9 | CASSFGQGGEKLFF | TGTGCCAGCAGCTTCGGACAGGGAGGGGAAAAACTGTTTTTT
18 | TRBJ2-3 | TRBD2 | NA | TRBV7-3 | CASSLNGGLAGGADTQYF | TGTGCCAGCAGCTTAAATGGAGGACTAGCGGGAGGTGCAGATACGCAGTATTTT
15 | TRBJ1-3 | TRBD1 | NA | TRBV10-3 | CAIRTGLASGNTIYF | TGTGCCATCAGGACAGGGCTTGCCTCTGGAAACACCATATATTTT
14 | TRBJ1-3 | NA | NA | TRBV10-2 | CASSDRGGGNTIYF | TGCGCCAGCAGTGATCGGGGGGGAGGAAACACCATATATTTT
14 | TRBJ1-2 | TRBD1 | once | TRBV19 | CASSTRTGGYGYTF | TGTGCCAGTAGTACCCGGACAGGGGGCTATGGCTACACCTTC
15 | TRBJ1-6 | NA | NA | TRBV28 | CASSLYQGSNSPLHF | TGTGCCAGCAGTTTATACCAGGGGTCGAATTCACCCCTCCACTTT
15 | TRBJ1-2 | NA | few | TRBV13 | CASSPWERNNYGYTF | TGTGCCAGCAGCCCATGGGAGAGGAATAACTATGGCTACACCTTC
17 | TRBJ1-6 | TRBD1 | NA | TRBV7-2 | CASSVGAGGQSIQSLHF | TGTGCCAGCAGCGTGGGAGCAGGGGGACAGTCTATTCAATCCCTCCACTTT
16 | TRBJ1-2 | NA | few | TRBV6-1 | CASSGLGDSWNYGYTF | TGTGCCAGCAGTGGCCTGGGGGACTCCTGGAACTATGGCTACACCTTC
14 | TRBJ2-1 | NA | NA | TRBV18 | CASSPNRVDNEQFF | TGTGCCAGCTCACCCAACAGGGTAGACAATGAGCAGTTCTTC
14 | TRBJ2-7 | NA | few | TRBV5-1 | CASSSHSSSYEQYF | TGCGCCAGCAGCTCCCATTCGAGCTCCTACGAGCAGTACTTC
12 | TRBJ2-5 | NA | NA | TRBV19 | CASSIPGETQYF | TGTGCCAGTAGTATCCCGGGGGAGACCCAGTACTTC
17 | TRBJ1-3 | NA | NA | TRBV6-2/TRBV6-3 | CASSYRNAGPRGDTIYF | TGTGCCAGCAGTTACCGGAACGCTGGGCCGCGCGGGGACACCATATATTTT
21 | TRBJ2-4 | NA | NA | TRBV21-1 | CASSKVRDRGQPILAKNIQYF | TGTGCCAGCAGCAAAGTCCGGGACAGGGGGCAGCCTATTCTAGCCAAAAACATTCAGTACTTC
14 | TRBJ1-3 | NA | NA | TRBV5-6 | CASSYSIGGNTIYF | TGTGCCAGCAGCTACTCTATCGGTGGAAACACCATATATTTT
15 | TRBJ1-2 | TRBD1 | NA | TRBV6-5 | CASSTRDSLNYGYTF | TGTGCCAGCAGCACCCGGGACAGCCTGAACTATGGCTACACCTTC
16 | TRBJ2-2 | TRBD2 | NA | TRBV3-1/TRBV3-2 | CASSPSGGGLTGELFF | TGTGCCAGCAGCCCTTCGGGGGGGGGCCTCACCGGGGAGCTGTTTTTT
13 | TRBJ2-2 | NA | NA | TRBV14 | CASSPLNTGELFF | TGTGCCAGCAGCCCCTTAAACACCGGGGAGCTGTTTTTT
15 | TRBJ1-6 | TRBD1 | NA | TRBV3-1/TRBV3-2 | CASSQGTGANSPLHF | TGTGCCAGCAGCCAAGGGACAGGGGCAAATTCACCCCTCCACTTT
15 | TRBJ2-1 | TRBD2 | NA | TRBV3-1/TRBV3-2 | CASSQDGGGYNEQFF | TGTGCCAGCAGCCAAGATGGCGGGGGATACAATGAGCAGTTCTTC
14 | TRBJ2-2 | TRBD2 | NA | TRBV4-1 | CASSQAGASGELFF | TGCGCCAGCAGCCAGGCGGGAGCATCCGGGGAGCTGTTTTTT
15 | TRBJ1-2 | NA | NA | TRBV6-5 | CASSNRAGYYFGYTF | TGTGCCAGCAGTAATCGAGCAGGGTATTACTTTGGCTACACCTTC
15 | TRBJ2-1 | TRBD2 | medium-sized | TRBV3-1/TRBV3-2 | CASSQDPGRGREQFF | TGTGCCAGCAGCCAAGACCCCGGGAGGGGTCGTGAGCAGTTCTTC
15 | TRBJ2-3 | NA | NA | TRBV6-4 | CASSDSTVPTDTQYF | TGTGCCAGCAGTGACTCTACAGTACCTACAGATACGCAGTATTTT
15 | TRBJ2-3 | TRBD1 | NA | TRBV7-8 | CASSLGQGKADTQYF | TGTGCCAGCAGCTTAGGACAGGGAAAAGCAGATACGCAGTATTTT
16 | TRBJ2-3 | TRBD1 | NA | TRBV5-1 | CASSLSWTGSTDTQYF | TGCGCCAGCAGCTTGTCCTGGACAGGAAGCACAGATACGCAGTATTTT
17 | TRBJ2-3 | NA | few | TRBV3-1/TRBV3-2 | CASSQAGGGVRGDTQYF | TGTGCCAGCAGCCAAGCGGGGGGCGGGGTGCGGGGAGATACGCAGTATTTT
15 | TRBJ2-5 | TRBD2 | NA | TRBV11-2 | CASSFTGTGGGTQYF | TGTGCCAGCAGCTTTACCGGGACCGGGGGGGGGACCCAGTACTTC
11 | TRBJ1-1 | NA | NA | TRBV2 | CASKQNTEAFF | TGTGCCAGTAAACAGAACACTGAAGCTTTCTTT
15 | TRBJ2-1 | TRBD2 | NA | TRBV19 | CASSIWRGVYNEQFF | TGTGCCAGTAGTATTTGGCGGGGGGTTTACAATGAGCAGTTCTTC
14 | TRBJ1-5 | NA | NA | TRBV19 | CATEQVPSNQPQHF | TGTGCCACCGAACAGGTTCCGAGCAATCAGCCCCAGCATTTT
16 | TRBJ2-3 | TRBD1 | NA | TRBV4-2 | CASSQAPGQKTDTQYF | TGTGCCAGCAGCCAAGCCCCGGGACAGAAGACAGATACGCAGTATTTT
14 | TRBJ1-2 | TRBD1 | NA | TRBV30 | CASSSRQGAYGYTF | TGTGCCTCATCCAGTCGACAGGGGGCCTATGGCTACACCTTC
16 | TRBJ1-3 | TRBD1 | NA | TRBV11-2 | CASSLGGTGYGNTIYF | TGTGCCAGCAGCTTAGGCGGGACAGGGTACGGAAACACCATATATTTT
17 | TRBJ2-5 | TRBD2 | NA | TRBV5-4 | CASSLGLAGMYQETQYF | TGTGCCAGCAGCTTGGGGCTAGCGGGGATGTACCAAGAGACCCAGTACTTC
14 | TRBJ1-5 | NA | NA | TRBV4-3 | CASSQAHLNQPQHF | TGCGCCAGCAGCCAAGCACATCTCAATCAGCCCCAGCATTTT
13 | TRBJ1-4 | NA | NA | TRBV20-1 | CSASTQGRDNLFF | TGCAGTGCTAGTACACAGGGACGGGATAACCTGTTTTTT
14 | TRBJ1-2 | NA | NA | TRBV7-2 | CASSLGAGVHGYTF | TGTGCCAGCAGCTTAGGTGCAGGGGTTCATGGCTACACCTTC